One and the same sample provided the 23 T cell receptor beta chains below, sequenced in a study of beta chain features in type 1 diabetes. Antigens of these TCRs are unknown. The authors reverse transcribed all of the isolated RNA, so sequencing captured expressed TCRB transcripts. Using immunoSEQ multiplex PCR, the repertoire was profiled, and TCRdb retains in-frame clones only, with some absent. This repertoire shows about 340,000 clones, around 8.5% found once; its top ten account for roughly 1%. Study outcomes and limitations: In all four CD4+ subsets, TCRB CDR3 length was significantly, moderately reduced in type 1 diabetes.

The sequenced sample consisted of central memory CD4+ T cells from blood. These TCRs come from a man aged 25 to 40 with type 1 diabetes.

The chain has TRBV20-1 and TRBJ1-1; no clear D. Looked up from germline, CDR1 is DFQATT and CDR2 is SNEGSKA (reference sequence). The V end lost 4 bases, the J end lost 3 bases, and 6 bases lay between the germline ends. This CDR3 is built from 11 residues. CDR3 in amino acids: CSATPDTEAFF. As DNA, the CDR3 is TGCAGTGCTACACCTGACACTGAAGCTTTCTTT.

This clone was seen more than once but under ten times. The chain links TRBV5-1 to TRBJ2-7; 9 positions agree with TRBD1. V lost 4 bases, J lost 5 bases, and 10 bases stayed unmatched. Germline V gene sequence: CDR1 SGHRS, CDR2 YFSETQ. CDR3 length: 15 amino acids. This CDR3 is CASSGWTGVSDEQYF. The CDR3 DNA sequence: TGCGCCAGCAGCGGCTGGACAGGGGTATCGGACGAGCAGTACTTC. The full variable domain, in which reference TRBV5-1 and TRBJ2-7 provide the parts outside the CDR3, is KAGVTQTPRYLIKTRGQQVTLSCSPISGHRSVSWYQQTPGQGLQFLFEYFSETQRNKGNFPGRFSGRQFSNSRSEMNVSTLELGDSALYLCASSGWTGVSDEQYFGPGTRLTVT.

The V gene is TRBV5-6, the J gene TRBJ1-6; 9 bases agree with TRBD1. The V and J ends lost 3 bases and 9 bases, in that order; junction bases with no gene match: 10. The germline CDR1 and CDR2 sequences are SGHDT and YYEEEE. CDR3 length: 16 residues. In DNA, the CDR3 is TGTGCCAGCAGCTCCCCCGGGACAGGGCCCGGTTCACCCCTCCACTTT. This gives the protein CASSSPGTGPGSPLHF.

This clone was observed at least ten times. The chain is built from TRBV20-1 and TRBJ1-1; D gene ambiguous. Per the germline V gene, CDR1 is DFQATT and CDR2 is SNEGSKA (reference sequence). Trimming left V 3 bases short and J 7 bases short, with 6 bases between. The CDR3 runs 10 residues. CDR3 sequence: CSASRYEAFF. In DNA form, the CDR3 reads TGCAGTGCTAGCCGGTATGAAGCTTTCTTT.

Note on this clone: This sample includes further DNA sequences coding for the same CDR3. The chain joins TRBV29-1 to TRBJ1-2; weak D call: TRBD1 (5 bases). Trimming shortened V by 1 base and J by 0 bases, and 9 bases separated the two germline ends. Per germline, CDR1 SQVTM and CDR2 ANQGSEA. This CDR3 region has 14 residues. The CDR3 sequence is CSVEGRGANYGYTF. The CDR3 bases are TGCAGCGTTGAAGGGAGGGGAGCTAACTATGGCTACACCTTC.

The table lists this clone with a few counts. V is TRBV6-6 and J is TRBJ1-5; no definite D call. V was clipped by 6 bases and J by 3 bases, with 12 bases between them. The CDR3 has 14 residues. Looked up from germline, CDR1 is MNHNY and CDR2 is SVGAGI (reference sequence). The CDR3 DNA sequence: TGTGCCAGCAGGGCTAAGAGGGCCAATCAGCCCCAGCATTTT. Translating gives CASRAKRANQPQHF.

This clone turned up a few times. The V call is TRBV4-3, the J call TRBJ2-5; maybe TRBD2 (5 bases). Trimming took 0 bases from V and 4 from J, leaving 15 bases between them. CDR1 and CDR2 from the germline V gene are LGHNA and YSLEER. CDR3 size: 16 residues. CDR3 protein: CASSQDIPPSGETQYF. The DNA of the CDR3 is TGCGCCAGCAGCCAAGATATCCCCCCGAGCGGAGAGACCCAGTACTTC.

The CDR3 coding sequence is TGTGCCAGCAGCGTCTCCTATGGCTACACCTTC. Translation: CASSVSYGYTF. The chain joins TRBV5-6 to TRBJ1-2, with no clear D. This CDR3 has 11 residues. With 4 bases removed from V and 4 bases from J, the gap between germline ends came to 5 bases. Germline V lookup: CDR1 SGHDT, CDR2 YYEEEE. The whole variable domain, filled in from reference TRBV5-6 and TRBJ1-2, reads DAGVTQSPTHLIKTRGQQVTLRCSPKSGHDTVSWYQQALGQGPQFIFQYYEEEERQRGNFPDRFSGHQFPNYSSELNVNALLLGDSALYLCASSVSYGYTFGSGTRLTVV.

This chain connects TRBV14 to TRBJ2-1, with 11 bases that match TRBD2. J gave up 2 bases and V 3 bases, and 3 bases lay outside the gene matches. From germline, CDR1 is SGHDN and CDR2 FVKESK. This CDR3 comprises 16 residues. CDR3 protein: CASSHLSGGAYNEQFF. CDR3 bases: TGTGCCAGCAGCCACCTTAGCGGGGGGGCCTACAATGAGCAGTTCTTC.

This clone was counted ten times or more. The rearrangement links TRBV4-3 to TRBJ2-3, with D unresolved. The V gene's germline CDR1 is LGHNA and CDR2 YSLEER. V gave up 0 bases and J gave up 6 bases, with 10 bases separating them. The CDR3 extends over 14 amino acids. CDR3 DNA: TGCGCCAGCAGCCAAGATGTGCGGACCGATACGCAGTATTTT. Residues: CASSQDVRTDTQYF.

The chain links TRBV5-1 to TRBJ2-3; D not certain. Germline V gene data show CDR1 as SGHRS and CDR2 as YFSETQ. The CDR3 has 16 residues. V lost 0 bases and J lost 2, with 13 bases in between. The CDR3 loop is CASSLGTNIDTDTQYF. The CDR3 coding sequence is TGCGCCAGCAGCTTGGGAACTAATATCGACACAGATACGCAGTATTTT.

CDR3 sequence (DNA): TGTGCCAGCAGTGAGGGGGGCTACACAGATACGCAGTATTTT. Translation: CASSEGGYTDTQYF. The chain carries TRBV6-1 and TRBJ2-3; tentatively, D is TRBD1 or TRBD2 (6 bases each). Trimming took 3 bases from V and 2 from J, leaving 9 bases between them. The CDR3 extends over 14 amino acids. Germline CDR1 and CDR2: MNHNS and SASEGT.

This chain joins TRBV11-2 and TRBJ2-1; D is unclear. V dropped 5 bases and J dropped 6 bases, with 11 bases sitting between them. CDR1 and CDR2 from the germline V gene are SGHAT and FQNNGV. The CDR3 has 13 amino acids. For the CDR3, the DNA is TGTGCCAGCAGCGCGGACGGCCCCAATGAGCAGTTCTTC. This encodes CASSADGPNEQFF.

The chain recombines TRBV7-2 with TRBJ1-5, with no clear D. Trimming removed 7 bases at V and 4 bases at J, with 11 bases between. Germline loops: CDR1 SGHTA, CDR2 FQGNSA. This CDR3 contains 13 residues. The CDR3 protein is CASTHMGNQPQHF. Here the CDR3 DNA reads TGTGCCAGCACCCATATGGGGAATCAGCCCCAGCATTTT. Supplemented by reference TRBV7-2 and TRBJ1-5, the full variable domain reads GAGVSQSPSNKVTEKGKDVELRCDPISGHTALYWYRQSLGQGLEFLIYFQGNSAPDKSGLPSDRFSAERTGGSVSTLTIQRTQQEDSAVYLCASTHMGNQPQHFGDGTRLSIL.

This clone was seen a few times. The chain couples TRBV25-1 to TRBJ2-1; no definite D call. CDR3 length: 13 amino acids. Trimming left V 4 bases short and J 10 bases short, with 14 bases between. Germline assignment: CDR1 MGHDK and CDR2 SYGVNS. Here the CDR3 DNA reads TGTGCCAGCAGTGGACGGGCCCACGGAGAGCAGTTCTTC. It specifies CASSGRAHGEQFF.

The chain joins TRBV10-3 to TRBJ1-2; 7 nucleotides agree with TRBD1. Germline CDR1 reads ENHRY; CDR2 reads SYGVKD. This CDR3 contains 14 residues. V was clipped by 7 bases and J by 2 bases; unmatched bases: 7. The CDR3 sequence is CAITQQTGNYGYTF. For the CDR3, the DNA is TGTGCCATCACCCAGCAGACAGGGAACTATGGCTACACCTTC.

The genes are TRBV7-9 and TRBJ2-5; D might be TRBD2 (7 bases). Germline V gene lookup returns CDR1 SEHNR and CDR2 FQNEAQ (reference sequence). With 1 base removed from V and 1 base from J, the gap between germline ends came to 10 bases. The CDR3 has 15 amino acids. The CDR3 sequence: CASSLGGGGQETQYF. In DNA form, the CDR3 reads TGTGCCAGCAGCTTAGGGGGAGGGGGCCAAGAGACCCAGTACTTC.

The rearrangement uses TRBV30 and TRBJ2-2; 7 bases fit TRBD1. Germline-derived CDR1 and CDR2 are GTSNPN and SVGIG (reference sequence). Trimming took 5 bases from V and 0 from J; bases not matched to a gene: 3. The CDR3 runs to 14 residues. CDR3: CAWSGTANTGELFF. CDR3 in DNA: TGTGCCTGGTCCGGGACAGCGAACACCGGGGAGCTGTTTTTT.

This clone turned up a few times. The chain has TRBV28 and TRBJ1-3, with D unclear. CDR3 length: 13 amino acids. CDR1 and CDR2 (germline): MDHEN, SYDVKM. V was trimmed by 3 bases and J by 3 bases, leaving 6 bases between them. In DNA, the CDR3 is TGTGCCAGCAGTTTGACCAGTGGAAACACCATATATTTT. Residues: CASSLTSGNTIYF.

Ten or more counts support this clone. The chain has TRBV2 and TRBJ1-1; tentatively, D is TRBD1 (6 bases). V was cut by 4 bases and J by 7 bases, with 16 bases left in between. The length of the CDR3 is 14 residues. Germline loops: CDR1 SNHLY, CDR2 FYNNEI. The CDR3 here is CASSVKQGGGEAFF. CDR3 DNA sequence: TGTGCCAGCAGTGTCAAACAGGGAGGAGGTGAAGCTTTCTTT.

This chain's CDR3 is CASGLTSGGAVGETQYF. Here the CDR3 DNA reads TGTGCTAGTGGACTCACTAGCGGGGGGGCTGTTGGGGAGACCCAGTACTTC. The chain couples TRBV12-5 to TRBJ2-5, with TRBD2 matching over 13 bases. The junction had 12 bases not matched to a gene; V was cut back by 6 bases and J by 5 bases. Looked up from germline, CDR1 is LGHNT and CDR2 is FRNRAP. The length of the CDR3 is 17 residues.

In its sample, this clone was seen a few times. Other DNA sequences from this sample encode an identical CDR3 as well. The chain joins TRBV6-5 to TRBJ1-2; weak D call: TRBD1 (6 bases). Germline V gene sequence: CDR1 MNHEY, CDR2 SVGAGI. The CDR3 contains 13 residues. Trimming took off 6 bases at V and 2 bases at J, with 10 bases between the two ends. This CDR3 is CASSLDRNYGYTF. CDR3 DNA sequence: TGTGCCAGCAGCCTTGACAGGAACTATGGCTACACCTTC.

This clone was observed at least ten times. J is TRBJ2-3 and V is TRBV7-2; D is unclear. V dropped 2 bases and J dropped 6 bases, with 9 bases sitting between them. The CDR3 loop spans 13 amino acids. CDR1 and CDR2 from the germline V gene are SGHTA and FQGNSA. The CDR3 coding sequence is TGTGCCAGCAGCTTATCGCTAGGTGATACGCAGTATTTT. It is translated as CASSLSLGDTQYF.